The TCR beta chain described here comes from a study of T cell responses to AZD1222 COVID-19 vaccine. Study outcomes and limitations: Nearly half of spike-specific TCRs reportedly target variant regions that are unmutated in the B.1.351 and B.1.1.7 variants.

The method was immunoSEQ multiplex PCR; TCRdb's version includes in-frame clones alone and lacks a portion of them. The sample includes more than 100,000 clones, roughly 90% of them seen just once. In germline, CDR1 is SGHTA, CDR2 FQGNSA. With 5 bases removed from V and 7 bases from J, the gap between germline ends came to 15 bases. CDR3 length: 14 residues. In regard to this clone: Antigen unknown.

The TCR originated in an adult in good health. Sequenced material: peripheral blood, taken on day 0 of AZD1222 vaccination. V is TRBV7-2 and J is TRBJ1-5, with a weak D call TRBD1 (5 bases). The chain's CDR3 is CASSGDPGGQPQHF. The CDR3 DNA follows: TGTGCCAGCAGCGGGGACCCCGGCGGACAGCCCCAGCATTTT.